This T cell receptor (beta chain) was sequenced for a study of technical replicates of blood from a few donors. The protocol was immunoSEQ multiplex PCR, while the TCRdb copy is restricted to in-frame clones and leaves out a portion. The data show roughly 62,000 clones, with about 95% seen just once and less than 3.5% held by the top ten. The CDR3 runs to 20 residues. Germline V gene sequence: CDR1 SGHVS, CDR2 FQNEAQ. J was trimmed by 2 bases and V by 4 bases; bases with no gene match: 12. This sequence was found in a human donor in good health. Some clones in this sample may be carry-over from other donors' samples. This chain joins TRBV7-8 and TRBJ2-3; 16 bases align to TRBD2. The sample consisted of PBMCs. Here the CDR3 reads CASSSGGTSGRDLYTDTQYF. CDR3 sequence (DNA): TGTGCCAGCAGCTCAGGCGGGACTAGCGGGAGGGACCTCTACACAGATACGCAGTATTTT.